Listed here are 30 T cell receptor beta chains from one sample, sequenced in a study of tumor and adjacent non-tumor tissue in lung cancer. Three rounds of nested PCR, following a modified ARM-PCR protocol, produced the TCRbeta library. TCRdb re-derived calls from the multiplex PCR reads in MiXCR, one entry per CDR3 protein. The table has 91,000 or so distinct CDR3 sequences, about 67% seen once. The template was RNA from unsorted bulk tissue. The specimen sequenced was lung tumor tissue. The receptor source for this set is a man aged 55 to 70 with non-small cell lung cancer.

This clonotype has a handful of counts. The rearrangement links TRBV11-3 to TRBJ2-5; D remains unclear. V was shortened by 10 bases and J by 3 bases, with 18 bases between the two germline ends. Per the germline V gene, CDR1 is SGHNT and CDR2 is YENEEA. The CDR3 has 14 amino acids. The CDR3 region has the DNA TGTGCCAACTGCGCAGAAAATCGGAAAGAGACCCAGTACTTC. Translating gives CANCAENRKETQYF.

Here the CDR3 reads CASALANTEAFF. In DNA, the CDR3 is TGTGCCAGCGCTTTAGCGAACACTGAAGCTTTCTTT. The rearrangement joins TRBV12-3 or TRBV12-4 to TRBJ1-1, with D hard to call. The V end was cut by 8 bases, the J end by 1 base, with 8 bases between. The CDR3 runs to 12 residues.

V is TRBV4-1 and J is TRBJ1-1, with a weak D call TRBD1 (5 bases). V dropped 9 bases and J dropped 6 bases, with 20 bases sitting between them. The CDR3 has 14 residues. Germline assignment: CDR1 MGHRA and CDR2 YSYEKL. CDR3 in amino acids: CARSFVRVDAEAFF. The CDR3 DNA is TGCGCCAGGAGTTTTGTCAGGGTGGACGCTGAAGCTTTCTTT.

As concerns this clonotype: Being one base from a much bigger clone, this may be a read error. CDR3 bases: TGTACCAGTTATGGTGCTAGAACCCTCGAGCAGTACTTC. Its translation: CTSYGARTLEQYF. This chain connects TRBV2 to TRBJ2-7, with D uncertain. CDR1 and CDR2 (germline): SNHLY, FYNNEI. This CDR3 comprises 13 residues.

About this clonotype itself: At one of its ends the junction is not consistent with the germline gene, which may arise from a read error. The chain couples TRBV6-6 to TRBJ2-4; the D gene could be TRBD1 or TRBD2 (6 bases each). This CDR3 is built from 14 residues. Per germline, CDR1 MNHNY and CDR2 SVGAGI (reference sequence). CDR3 sequence reads: CTSSLTAGRDIQHF. The DNA of the CDR3 is TGTACCAGCAGTCTTACGGCGGGAAGGGACATTCAGCACTTC.

Of note for this clonotype: This may come from a read error, since a much larger clone is one base off. The chain links TRBV5-5 to TRBJ2-1; the D is unclear. Germline CDR1 is SGHKS and CDR2 is YYEKEE (reference sequence). The CDR3 has 13 amino acids. CDR3 amino acids: CACSLGSRNEQSF. The CDR3 DNA follows: TGTGCCTGCAGCTTGGGGTCTCGCAATGAGCAGTCCTTC.

V usage is TRBV7-9 and J usage is TRBJ1-2; D call uncertain. The CDR3 sequence is 13 residues long. CDR1 and CDR2 from the germline V gene are SEHNR and FQNEAQ (reference sequence). The germline V and J ends were trimmed by 3 bases and 4 bases, with 9 bases remaining between them. In DNA form, the CDR3 reads TGTGCCAGCAGCTTTGATTTGGTCTATGGCTACACCTTC. Amino acid sequence: CASSFDLVYGYTF.

On this clonotype itself: A much larger clonotype is one base distant, so this may be a read error. The chain employs TRBV7-9 and TRBJ1-6; 7 bases align to TRBD1. Germline V gene data show CDR1 as SEHNR and CDR2 as FQNEAQ (reference sequence). CDR3 length: 15 amino acids. CDR3 sequence (DNA): TGTGCCAGCAGCCCCGAAGGTCGACAGGGAGCACCCCCCCACTTT. Translating gives CASSPEGRQGAPPHF. The full variable domain, its missing parts supplied by reference TRBV7-9 and TRBJ1-6, is DTGVSQNPRHKITKRGQNVTFRCDPISEHNRLYWYRQTLGQGPEFLTYFQNEAQLEKSRLLSDRFSAERPKGSFSTLEIQRTEQGDSAMYLCASSPEGRQGAPPHFGNGTRLTVT.

For this clonotype: At one boundary the junction diverges from the germline segment, which might be a read error. The rearrangement links TRBV6-5 to TRBJ2-2; TRBD1 matches 8 bases. The CDR3 is 16 amino acids. Germline V lookup: CDR1 MNHEY, CDR2 SVGAGI. The CDR3 loop is CAGSYLPGQVTVELFF. In nucleotides, the CDR3 is TGTGCCGGCAGTTACCTCCCGGGACAGGTCACCGTGGAACTGTTTTTT.

The chain joins TRBV6-5 to TRBJ2-2; 10 nucleotides align to TRBD2. The ends lost 5 bases at V and 5 bases at J; junction bases unmatched: 11. Germline-derived CDR1 and CDR2 are MNHEY and SVGAGI. This CDR3 region has 17 residues. For the CDR3, the DNA is TGTGCCAGCAGTGGTGAACTAGCGGGAAGAAATACCGGGGAGCTGTTTTTT. It is translated as CASSGELAGRNTGELFF.

Remarks on this clonotype: Its ends do not fully match the called genes, so a read error is possible. The chain recombines TRBV7-9 with TRBJ1-4, with D perhaps matching TRBD1 (5 bases). There are 11 residues in the CDR3. Germline V gene lookup returns CDR1 SEHNR and CDR2 FQNEAQ (reference sequence). The CDR3: CTSSIPGPGAF. CDR3 sequence (DNA): TGTACCAGCAGCATTCCAGGGCCAGGAGCGTTT. The full variable domain, with the rest looked up from reference TRBV7-9 and TRBJ1-4, is DTGVSQNPRHKITKRGQNVTFRCDPISEHNRLYWYRQTLGQGPEFLTYFQNEAQLEKSRLLSDRFSAERPKGSFSTLEIQRTEQGDSAMYLCTSSIPGPGAFGSGTQLSVL.

This clonotype has ten or more counts. The chain uses TRBV7-9 and TRBJ2-2; D possibly uses TRBD1 or TRBD2 (5 bases each). CDR3 size: 20 residues. Per the germline V gene, CDR1 is SEHNR and CDR2 is FQNEAQ (reference sequence). The V gene lost 1 base and the J gene lost 0 bases, with 21 bases spanning the gap. In DNA, the CDR3 is TGTGCCAGCAGCTTAGACACTAGGACACAGAAACCGTCGAACACCGGGGAGCTGTTTTTT. This codes for CASSLDTRTQKPSNTGELFF. The whole variable domain, filled in from reference TRBV7-9 and TRBJ2-2, reads DTGVSQNPRHKITKRGQNVTFRCDPISEHNRLYWYRQTLGQGPEFLTYFQNEAQLEKSRLLSDRFSAERPKGSFSTLEIQRTEQGDSAMYLCASSLDTRTQKPSNTGELFFGEGSRLTVL.

The rearrangement uses TRBV12-3 or TRBV12-4 and TRBJ1-4; no reliable D call. The CDR3 is made up of 13 amino acids. The V and J ends lost 10 bases and 4 bases respectively, with 13 bases between them. The CDR3 coding sequence is TGTGCCACTACCCAGTGGGATAATGAAAAACTGTTTTTT. Amino acid sequence: CATTQWDNEKLFF.

This clonotype has a count of ten or more. The chain has TRBV12-3 or TRBV12-4 and TRBJ1-3; no reliable D call. V lost 1 base and J 5 bases, leaving 3 bases between the germline ends. The CDR3 has 12 residues. CDR3 bases: TGTGCCAGCAGTTTAGGGAGAAACACCATATATTTT. Its translation is CASSLGRNTIYF.

Note on this clonotype: One end of the junction fails to match germline, which may point to a read error. The J gene is TRBJ2-1, the V gene TRBV24-1; 13 bases line up with TRBD2. The CDR3 loop spans 18 amino acids. Germline V gene lookup returns CDR1 KGHDR and CDR2 SFDVKD. CDR3 DNA: TGTGCCACCAGTGATTTGGCTTGGACTAGCGGGGGAGGAGGTGTGCAGCTCTTC. It specifies CATSDLAWTSGGGGVQLF.

To note about this clonotype: A junction end diverges from the germline sequence, so it may reflect a read error. The rearrangement joins TRBV11-1 to TRBJ2-7; TRBD1 matches at 10 bases. Germline CDR1 reads SGHAT; CDR2 reads FQDESV (reference sequence). The CDR3 loop spans 15 amino acids. CDR3 in amino acids: CVSNIAGQGRYEQYF. The CDR3 DNA reads TGTGTCAGCAACATCGCGGGACAGGGGCGTTACGAGCAGTACTTC.

The chain uses TRBV2 and TRBJ2-2; D gene uncertain. The CDR3 has 13 residues. Germline V gene lookup returns CDR1 SNHLY and CDR2 FYNNEI. V lost 7 bases to trimming and J lost 8 bases, with 14 bases between them. CDR3 region: CASNRSFTGELFF. The CDR3 nucleotides read TGTGCCAGCAATCGTAGTTTCACTGGGGAGCTGTTTTTT.

The genes are TRBV6-5 and TRBJ2-7; D remains unclear. The CDR3 sequence is 13 residues long. V was clipped by 6 bases and J by 12 bases, with 21 bases between them. Germline CDR1 MNHEY, CDR2 SVGAGI. The CDR3 spells CASRPGHTYKLYF. CDR3 bases: TGTGCCAGCAGGCCCGGGCACACCTACAAGCTGTACTTC.

This clonotype has more than one count but fewer than ten. This clone may be a read error of a much larger clone one base away. This CDR3 fails to terminate in the conserved phenylalanine or tryptophan, so it likely reflects a read error. The chain carries TRBV6-1 and TRBJ2-1; TRBD2 matches at 7 bases. CDR1 and CDR2 from the germline V gene are MNHNS and SASEGT. J gave up 0 bases and V 6 bases, and 8 bases lay outside the gene matches. This CDR3 has 16 amino acids. The CDR3 DNA reads as TGTGCCAGCAGCCTCTCTAGCGGCTTCTCCTACAATGAGCAGTTCCTC. It codes for CASSLSSGFSYNEQFL.

The chain combines TRBV11-2 with TRBJ2-2; D unresolved. CDR3 length equals 14 residues. Between the trimmed V and J ends, which lost 1 base and 5 bases, there was a span of 8 bases. Germline loops: CDR1 SGHAT, CDR2 FQNNGV. CDR3 sequence reads: CASSLVLETGELFF. The CDR3 DNA sequence: TGTGCCAGCAGCTTAGTTCTTGAGACCGGGGAGCTGTTTTTT.

The chain joins TRBV11-1 to TRBJ2-1; D possibly corresponds to TRBD2 (6 bases). Germline V gene data show CDR1 as SGHAT and CDR2 as FQDESV (reference sequence). The CDR3 loop spans 14 amino acids. CDR3 bases: TGTACAAGCAGACGGACTACTACGTCTACTAAGCAGTTCTTC. Amino acids: CTSRRTTTSTKQFF.

Turning to this clonotype: At one boundary the junction diverges from the germline segment, which might be a read error. The chain is built from TRBV4-2 and TRBJ2-4; D gene unclear. Germline values: CDR1 LGHNA, CDR2 YNFKEQ. The CDR3 length is 16 residues. In DNA, the CDR3 is TGTGCGAGCAGCCTAGATGCGGTCCCTCCAACGAACATTCAGTACTTC. This translates into CASSLDAVPPTNIQYF.

On this clonotype: The junction and the germline gene differ at one end; a read error may be behind it. The V call is TRBV6-2 or TRBV6-3, the J call TRBJ2-7, with D unresolved. This CDR3 comprises 13 residues. Germline CDR1 is MNHEY and CDR2 is SVGEGT. Here the CDR3 DNA reads TGTGCCAGCAGTGACCAGGTGACCTACAAGCAGTACTTC. This encodes CASSDQVTYKQYF.

Of note for this clonotype: This may be a read error, as it is one base from a much larger clone. The DNA of the CDR3 is TGTGCCACCAGTGATCCTACTCCCTCCACAGATATGCAGTATTTT. Translating it yields CATSDPTPSTDMQYF. The chain is built from TRBV24-1 and TRBJ2-3, with no clear D. Germline values: CDR1 KGHDR, CDR2 SFDVKD. This CDR3 is built from 15 residues.

Concerning this clonotype itself: The junction differs from germline at one of its ends, possibly a read error. V gene TRBV11-3 combines with J gene TRBJ2-3, with D perhaps matching TRBD2 (6 bases). Germline V gene data show CDR1 as SGHNT and CDR2 as YENEEA. The CDR3 has 16 amino acids. CDR3 protein: CATSPLGGGNSDTQYF. The CDR3 DNA reads TGTGCCACCAGCCCCTTAGGAGGAGGGAACTCGGATACGCAGTATTTT. The complete variable domain, with remaining parts taken from reference TRBV11-3 and TRBJ2-3, reads EAGVVQSPRYKIIEKKQPVAFWCNPISGHNTLYWYLQNLGQGPELLIRYENEEAVDDSQLPKDRFSAERLKGVDSTLKIQPAELGDSAVYLCATSPLGGGNSDTQYFGPGTRLTVL.

A few counts support this clonotype. This rearrangement joins TRBV9 to TRBJ1-3, with 7 bases identical to TRBD1. The CDR3 is 16 amino acids. Germline V gene data show CDR1 as SGDLS and CDR2 as YYNGEE. J was trimmed by 2 bases and V by 4 bases; bases with no gene match: 9. In nucleotides, the CDR3 is TGTGCCAGCAGCCCGGGACAGTTAAGCCCTGGAAACACCATATATTTT. Translating it yields CASSPGQLSPGNTIYF.

The rearrangement uses TRBV29-1 and TRBJ1-2, with D uncertain. With 4 bases removed from V and 4 bases from J, the gap between germline ends came to 10 bases. CDR3 size: 12 residues. Germline loops: CDR1 SQVTM, CDR2 ANQGSEA. The DNA of the CDR3 is TGCAGCGTTGTTTGGTGGCCCTATGGCTACACCTTC. Its translation: CSVVWWPYGYTF.

V gene TRBV11-2 combines with J gene TRBJ2-7; 8 bases are a match to TRBD1. Trimming took 6 bases from V and 13 from J; bases not matched to a gene: 14. The CDR3 runs 13 residues. CDR1 and CDR2 (germline): SGHAT, FQNNGV. This CDR3 reads CASRRTGTYVYYF. DNA of the CDR3: TGTGCCAGCAGACGGACAGGGACCTACGTGTATTACTTC.

This clonotype appeared a few times. This rearrangement joins TRBV7-8 to TRBJ2-2; D may be TRBD1 (6 bases). Germline V gene data show CDR1 as SGHVS and CDR2 as FQNEAQ. Trimming pared 6 bases from V and 2 bases from J, leaving 10 bases between. The CDR3 extends over 14 amino acids. The CDR3 region is CASRGGTNTGELFF. Written as DNA, the CDR3 is TGTGCCAGCAGAGGGGGAACCAACACCGGGGAGCTGTTTTTT.

This clonotype has only one observation. One end of the junction fails to match germline, which may point to a read error. The chain carries TRBV11-2 and TRBJ2-2; 8 nucleotides match TRBD2. This CDR3 is 14 amino acids long. Germline CDR1 reads SGHAT; CDR2 reads FQNNGV. CDR3 nucleotide sequence: TGCGCCAGCGGGGGACTAGGCGCTATCGGGGAGCTGTTTTTT. This codes for CASGGLGAIGELFF.